This T cell receptor beta chain was recorded in a study of shared clonotypes between healthy human individuals (dated by TCRdb to 2018 to 2020). Concerning the study at large: Two women and a few men aged 18 to 49 years were included in the cohort. Leukapheresis yielded between about 0.94 and 10 billion PBMCs per donor. To estimate repertoire size and how much clonotype sharing occurs between individuals, the study deeply sequenced the blood TCR repertoires of about five healthy adults. For each donor, CD4 naive and CD4 memory were each given three plates, CD8 naive was given two plates, and CD8 memory was given one plate. Different laboratories and diverse techniques were used to prepare libraries and sequence TCR repertoires, to increase sequencing depth and limit assay-specific biases. The research as a whole found: Sampling was restricted to blood, and TCR repertoires in tissues likely differ from the TCR repertoires found in blood. Pairwise subsampling led to the expectation that sequencing depth would affect the degree of clonotype sharing among donors. Across four donors, approximately 5% of naive CD4, over 3% of naive CD8, 2.3% of memory CD4, and approximately 0.42% of memory CD8 clonotypes were shared. Naive subsets generally had larger estimated clonotype richness than memory subsets. Even with the large sequencing depth, rarefaction of the sorted-subset datasets indicated that sequencing was incomplete. Compared with non-shared clonotypes, clonotypes shared by all four sorted-subset donors had higher generation probabilities. The small number of donors limited the genetic and exposure-history diversity represented.

The germline V gene supplies CDR1 SGDLS and CDR2 YYNGEE. The V and J ends are trimmed by 0 bases and 4 bases, leaving 8 bases between them. Spanning cysteine to phenylalanine, the CDR3 consists of 14 amino acids. Only the CDR3 DNA is retained, 42 bases long and in frame from the first base. Donors were healthy HIV-negative adults with no recently reported acute infections or vaccinations. All donors were Caucasian adults living in Nashville, Tennessee, USA. CD4+ T cells were enriched through magnetic negative selection, after which naive cells were positively selected on CD45RA and the remaining negative fraction served as the memory subset. Blood was collected by leukapheresis, and PBMCs were isolated by Ficoll-Histopaque density gradient centrifugation and then cryopreserved in liquid nitrogen vapor phase. Purity and quantity of every magnetically sorted T cell population were checked by analytical flow cytometry. From each sorted fraction, genomic DNA was isolated and quantified by UV absorbance on a Nanodrop 2000c.

Comments on this clone: Its binding antigen is unknown. Base qualities are not provided; no much larger clone lies one nucleotide away. Other DNA sequences in this specimen translate into the identical CDR3.

Using the deep immunoSEQ assay, multiplex PCR amplified TCR CDR3 regions from genomic DNA. Genomic DNA extracted from each cell subset was distributed evenly over all wells of several immunoSEQ 96-well plates, and each plate served as one replicate. For sorted subsets, roughly 200 ng of genomic DNA, equivalent to 25,000 to 35,000 T cell genomes, went into each replicate PCR. Purified libraries were measured with a Qubit 3.0 fluorometer, size-checked on a Bioanalyzer 2100, and measured again with the KAPA Library Quantification kit. A separate single-read 150-cycle Illumina NextSeq 550 flow cell was used to sequence each immunoSEQ 96-well plate. As for the original processing: The immunoSEQ output contained only junctional sequences without quality scores, so filtering could not match that applied to full-length reads. To assign V/J genes and CDR3, sequences were annotated against IMGT germline references using PyIR, a Python wrapper for IgBLAST v1.9. Any read was removed if the V/J assignment was weak (E-value above 1e-6), the CDR3 was missing, or the read contained stop codons, out-of-frame junctions, or ambiguous translated residues. V3J clonotypes were defined by identical inferred V gene, J gene, and CDR3 amino acid sequence. Percentage overlap between repertoires was calculated by dividing the number of shared unique clonotypes by the size of the smaller repertoire. Three approaches were used to assess repertoire richness: RTK rarefaction, the Chao1 estimator, and Recon v2.1 estimates of unobserved clonotypes. Generation probabilities were computed with OLGA for all TCRbeta clonotypes obtained by the gDNA method from several donors. What TCRdb holds here is the immuneACCESS table cut down to in-frame rearrangements. Part of the clones is not present; checked against another copy, under half of the missing clones reflect an unresolved V gene, and the others are unexplained. The DNA gave D and trimming, while V, J and clone size come from that table. Across this sample there are about 2 million clones, with roughly 94% seen only once. The top ten hold approximately 0.13% of the sample.

Recombination connected TRBV9 to TRBJ1-3, and possibly TRBD1, on 5 matching bases. The source is a man between 18 and 29 years old in good health. Sequenced: naive CD4+ T cells sorted from blood. The cell subset or site label here, explained by the study, means: CD45RA+ positively selected. The nucleotides read TGTGCCAGCAGCGTAGGGGACTCCGGAAACACCATATATTTT. It codes for CASSVGDSGNTIYF.